One and the same sample provided the 20 T cell receptor beta chains below, sequenced in a study of CD8 T cells in ankylosing spondylitis. TCRdb independently ran MiXCR on the 5' RACE reads; one entry per CDR3 protein. The table shows approximately 130,000 distinct CDR3 sequences, with about an eighth occurring only once. Sequencing input: blood, either unsorted or a sorted T cell fraction (not recorded which). These receptors all stem from a female donor with ankylosing spondylitis or in good health (not recorded which).

This clonotype was observed many times. The chain joins TRBV29-1 to TRBJ1-1; 7 bases are a match to TRBD1. With V trimmed by 6 bases and J by 5 bases, 9 bases remained unmatched. Germline V gives CDR1 SQVTM, CDR2 ANQGSEA. This CDR3 is 13 amino acids long. The CDR3 protein is CSVAHRGGTEAFF. The CDR3 DNA is TGCAGCGTCGCCCACAGGGGAGGGACTGAAGCTTTCTTT. Supplemented by reference TRBV29-1 and TRBJ1-1, the full variable domain reads SAVISQKPSRDICQRGTSLTIQCQVDSQVTMMFWYRQQPGQSLTLIATANQGSEATYESGFVIDKFPISRPNLTFSTLTVSNMSPEDSSIYLCSVAHRGGTEAFFGQGTRLTVV.

The chain employs TRBV5-6 and TRBJ2-2, with a tentative D call TRBD1 (6 bases). V lost 0 bases, J lost 3 bases, and 12 bases lay in between. This CDR3 region has 16 residues. In germline, CDR1 is SGHDT, CDR2 YYEEEE. The CDR3 loop is CASSLAMGAHTGELFF. Written as DNA, the CDR3 is TGTGCCAGCAGCTTGGCGATGGGGGCTCACACCGGGGAGCTGTTTTTT.

The genes are TRBV11-3 and TRBJ2-5; D perhaps matches TRBD2 (5 bases). CDR3 length equals 13 residues. V was clipped by 5 bases and J by 7 bases, with 14 bases between them. Germline values: CDR1 SGHNT, CDR2 YENEEA. The CDR3 nucleotides are TGTGCCAGCAGCACCGCGGACTCGGGGACCCAGTACTTC. Amino acids: CASSTADSGTQYF.

J is TRBJ2-2 and V is TRBV18, with D possibly matching TRBD2 (5 bases). CDR1 is KGHSH, CDR2 LQKENI, per germline. This CDR3 region has 13 residues. Trimming took off 2 bases at V and 9 bases at J, with 10 bases between the two ends. CDR3 region: CASSPSGSRELFF. CDR3 sequence (DNA): TGTGCCAGCTCACCAAGCGGATCCCGGGAGCTGTTTTTT.

The chain has TRBV7-2 and TRBJ1-1; possibly TRBD1 for D (5 bases). This CDR3 has 13 amino acids. Germline V gene data show CDR1 as SGHTA and CDR2 as FQGNSA. The ends were cut back, 10 bases at V and 1 base at J, with 13 bases in the middle. DNA for the CDR3: TGTGCCATCACCGGGGACCCGAACACTGAAGCTTTCTTT. Translated, it gives CAITGDPNTEAFF. Full variable domain (rest looked up from reference TRBV7-2 and TRBJ1-1): GAGVSQSPSNKVTEKGKDVELRCDPISGHTALYWYRQSLGQGLEFLIYFQGNSAPDKSGLPSDRFSAERTGGSVSTLTIQRTQQEDSAVYLCAITGDPNTEAFFGQGTRLTVV.

CDR3 coding DNA: TGTGCCAGCAGCCAAGCGGGGACAGGGGGTTTGCATGGCTACACCTTC. This gives the protein CASSQAGTGGLHGYTF. This rearrangement joins TRBV3-1 to TRBJ1-2; TRBD1 aligns across 11 bases. V dropped 1 base and J dropped 6; count of bases not matched to a gene: 7. The CDR3 consists of 16 residues. Germline CDR1 reads LGHDT; CDR2 reads YNNKEL (reference sequence). The whole variable domain, filled in from reference TRBV3-1 and TRBJ1-2, reads DTAVSQTPKYLVTQMGNDKSIKCEQNLGHDTMYWYKQDSKKFLKIMFSYNNKELIINETVPNRFSPKSPDKAHLNLHINSLELGDSAVYFCASSQAGTGGLHGYTFGSGTRLTVV.

The rearrangement joins TRBV6-1 to TRBJ2-1, with D unresolved. The germline V gene encodes CDR1 MNHNS and CDR2 SASEGT. Trimming removed 7 bases from V and 9 bases from J, with 16 bases in between. The CDR3 sequence is 13 residues long. CDR3 DNA: TGTGCCAGCACCGAAGCCGCTGATGGTGAGCAGTTCTTC. It specifies CASTEAADGEQFF.

This clonotype was seen many times. The chain recombines TRBV27 with TRBJ2-1; no firm D call. The CDR3 runs to 11 residues. Germline V gene lookup returns CDR1 MNHEY and CDR2 SMNVEV (reference sequence). V was pared by 4 bases and J by 8 bases, with 6 bases between. CDR3 in amino acids: CASSSYYEQFF. The CDR3, as DNA: TGTGCCAGCAGTTCATACTATGAGCAGTTCTTC.

This clonotype was found many times. The V call is TRBV7-9, the J call TRBJ2-7; D call uncertain. Trimming left V 4 bases short and J 4 bases short, with 8 bases between. The CDR3 runs to 12 residues. Germline CDR1 reads SEHNR; CDR2 reads FQNEAQ (reference sequence). In DNA form, the CDR3 reads TGTGCCAGCAGCTGGACCATTTACGAGCAGTACTTC. Translated, it gives CASSWTIYEQYF.

This clonotype was seen at least ten times. The chain joins TRBV28 to TRBJ2-1; TRBD2 aligns across 8 bases. CDR1 is MDHEN, CDR2 SYDVKM, per germline. The CDR3 spans 15 residues. The junction had 11 bases not matched to a gene; V was cut back by 4 bases and J by 9 bases. CDR3 residues: CASSSAGGTFSEQFF. In nucleotides, the CDR3 is TGTGCCAGCAGTTCCGCGGGGGGTACTTTCAGTGAGCAGTTCTTC.

Concerning this clonotype itself: A much larger clone differs by one base, so this may be a read error. The chain is built from TRBV19 and TRBJ1-2, with D possibly being TRBD1 (5 bases). CDR3 length: 14 residues. Germline V CDR1 and CDR2: LNHDA, SQIVND (reference sequence). V was trimmed by 7 bases and J by 7 bases, leaving 19 bases between them. The CDR3 reads CASTRHGAVGGYTF. The CDR3 region has the DNA TGTGCCAGTACCCGGCATGGGGCGGTGGGTGGCTACACCTTC.

The gene calls are TRBV28 and TRBJ1-2; D gene uncertain. Trimming pared 4 bases from V and 4 bases from J, leaving 10 bases between. The CDR3 extends over 13 amino acids. Germline V gene lookup returns CDR1 MDHEN and CDR2 SYDVKM. The DNA for the CDR3 is TGTGCCAGCAGTTCTGGCCCTGGCTATGGCTACACCTTC. This codes for CASSSGPGYGYTF.

In this sample, this clonotype turned up a few times. The chain carries TRBV10-3 and TRBJ1-1, with 9 positions matching TRBD1. Germline-derived CDR1 and CDR2 are ENHRY and SYGVKD. V was clipped by 8 bases and J by 1 base; unmatched bases: 2. CDR3 length: 13 amino acids. CDR3 in DNA: TGTGCCATCGGGGGACAGGGGAACACTGAAGCTTTCTTT. This gives the protein CAIGGQGNTEAFF.

In its sample, this clonotype was seen many times. This chain joins TRBV7-8 and TRBJ2-3; maybe TRBD2 (5 bases). Trimming shortened V by 1 base and J by 2 bases, and 13 bases separated the two germline ends. This CDR3 is 16 amino acids long. Germline values: CDR1 SGHVS, CDR2 FQNEAQ. CDR3: CASSLVREPNTDTQYF. CDR3 sequence (DNA): TGTGCCAGCAGCTTAGTCCGGGAACCAAACACAGATACGCAGTATTTT.

This clonotype was observed a handful of times. The V call is TRBV4-2, the J call TRBJ2-5; no clear D gene. The CDR3 contains 13 residues. Trimming stripped 4 bases from V and 5 bases from J, with 11 bases between. CDR1 and CDR2 from the germline V gene are LGHNA and YNFKEQ. CDR3 sequence: CASSRLIRETQYF. The DNA for the CDR3 is TGTGCCAGCAGCCGCTTAATTAGGGAGACCCAGTACTTC.

This clonotype was seen at least ten times. V is TRBV20-1 and J is TRBJ1-5, with TRBD1 matching 11 bases. The V gene end was trimmed by 4 bases and the J gene end by 5 bases; junction bases not matched to a gene: 10. The length of the CDR3 is 16 residues. The germline gives CDR1 DFQATT, CDR2 SNEGSKA (reference sequence). The CDR3 here is CSATDRGRGGDQPQHF. CDR3 coding DNA: TGCAGTGCTACGGACAGGGGGCGAGGTGGGGATCAGCCCCAGCATTTT.

This chain connects TRBV28 to TRBJ1-2, with 8 nucleotides matching TRBD1. Per germline, CDR1 MDHEN and CDR2 SYDVKM. Losses at the gene ends were 5 bases for V and 4 bases for J; bases not matched to a gene: 9. The CDR3 has 15 amino acids. CDR3 region: CASSPGQGPVYGYTF. The CDR3 DNA follows: TGTGCCAGCAGTCCCGGACAGGGTCCTGTCTATGGCTACACCTTC.

This clonotype has ten or more counts. The rearrangement uses TRBV5-1 and TRBJ1-1; the D is unclear. Germline CDR1 and CDR2: SGHRS and YFSETQ. The CDR3 spans 13 residues. Trimming removed 0 bases at V and 2 bases at J, with 5 bases between. CDR3 sequence: CASSLVDNTEAFF. The CDR3, as DNA: TGCGCCAGCAGCTTGGTGGATAACACTGAAGCTTTCTTT.

This clonotype has at least ten counts. V is TRBV3-1 and J is TRBJ2-1; 7 bases match TRBD1. The CDR3 runs to 13 residues. Germline CDR1 and CDR2: LGHDT and YNNKEL (reference sequence). V dropped 9 bases and J dropped 3; count of bases not matched to a gene: 5. CDR3 DNA: TGTGCCAGTAACGGACAGGACTACAATGAGCAGTTCTTC. This translates into CASNGQDYNEQFF.

Ten or more counts support this clonotype. The CDR3 DNA reads TGTGCCAGCAGTAACAGCCTAGGGGGGCCCCAGCATTTT. Its protein is CASSNSLGGPQHF. This chain connects TRBV12-3 or TRBV12-4 to TRBJ1-5, with D possibly TRBD1 on 6 matching bases. There are 13 residues in the CDR3. V was cut by 5 bases and J by 9 bases, with 14 bases left in between.